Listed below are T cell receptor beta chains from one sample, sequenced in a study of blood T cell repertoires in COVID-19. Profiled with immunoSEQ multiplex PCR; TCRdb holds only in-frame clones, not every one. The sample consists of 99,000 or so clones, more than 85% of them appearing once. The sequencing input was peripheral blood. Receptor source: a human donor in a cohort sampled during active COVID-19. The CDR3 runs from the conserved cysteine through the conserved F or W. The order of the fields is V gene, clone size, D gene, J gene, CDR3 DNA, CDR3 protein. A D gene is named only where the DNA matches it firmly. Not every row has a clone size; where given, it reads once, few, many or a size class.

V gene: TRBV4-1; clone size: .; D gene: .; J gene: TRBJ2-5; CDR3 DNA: TGCGCCAGCAGCCAAGTTGGGGGGGGGCAGATAACAGAGACCCAGTACTTC; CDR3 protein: CASSQVGGGQITETQYF
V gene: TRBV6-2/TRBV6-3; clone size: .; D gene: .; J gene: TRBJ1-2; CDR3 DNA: TGTGCCAGCAGTTCTAACCGTAACTATGGCTACACCTTC; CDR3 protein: CASSSNRNYGYTF
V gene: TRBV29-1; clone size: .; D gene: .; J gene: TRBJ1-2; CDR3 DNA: TGCAGCGTCCCTCCTCCCGGGTCCTTCTATGGCTACACCTTC; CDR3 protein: CSVPPPGSFYGYTF
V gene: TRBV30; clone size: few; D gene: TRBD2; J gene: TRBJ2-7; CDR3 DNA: TGTGCCTGGGGGGAGGGTGGCGAGCAGTACTTC; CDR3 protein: CAWGEGGEQYF
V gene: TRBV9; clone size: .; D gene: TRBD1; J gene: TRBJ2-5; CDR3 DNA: TGTGCCAGCAGCCTTGGACAGGGGGAGACCCAGTACTTC; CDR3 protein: CASSLGQGETQYF
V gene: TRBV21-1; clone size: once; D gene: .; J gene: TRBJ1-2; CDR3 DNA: TGTGCCAGCAGCATGAGGGGGCTGGACAGGGGCTTTCCTCACCACTATGGCTACACCTTC; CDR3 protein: CASSMRGLDRGFPHHYGYTF
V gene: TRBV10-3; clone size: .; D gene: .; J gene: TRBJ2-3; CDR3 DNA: TGTGCCATCAGTGAAAGGGTGGGGCAATCTAGCACAGATACGCAGTATTTT; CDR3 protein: CAISERVGQSSTDTQYF
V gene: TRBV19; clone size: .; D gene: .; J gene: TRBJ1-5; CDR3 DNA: TGTGCCAGTAGTATTCCAGGGTCAGGGCAGCCCCAGCATTTT; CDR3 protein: CASSIPGSGQPQHF
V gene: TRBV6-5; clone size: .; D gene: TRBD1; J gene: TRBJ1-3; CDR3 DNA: TGTGCCAGCAGCCGCGACAGGGCTCCTGGAAACACCATATATTTT; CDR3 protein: CASSRDRAPGNTIYF
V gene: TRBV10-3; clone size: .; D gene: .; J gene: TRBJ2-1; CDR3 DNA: TGTGCCATCAGTGAGCGGGGGGCCCGTGGTGAGCAGTTCTTC; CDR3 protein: CAISERGARGEQFF
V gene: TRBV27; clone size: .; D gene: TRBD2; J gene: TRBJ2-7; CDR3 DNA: TGTGCCAGCAGCTCTTGGACTAGCGGGACCTACGAGCAGTACTTC; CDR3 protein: CASSSWTSGTYEQYF
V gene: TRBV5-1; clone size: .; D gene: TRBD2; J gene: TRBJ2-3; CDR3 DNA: TGCGCCAGCAGCAGGGAGGGGCGCACAGATACGCAGTATTTT; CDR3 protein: CASSREGRTDTQYF
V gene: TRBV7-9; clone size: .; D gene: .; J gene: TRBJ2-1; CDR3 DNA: TGTGCCAGCAGCTTTGGCGGCTATGAGCAGTTCTTC; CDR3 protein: CASSFGGYEQFF
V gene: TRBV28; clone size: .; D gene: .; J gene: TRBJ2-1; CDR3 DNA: TGTGCCAGCAGTCCCTTGGACTACTCGATAGAAAATGAGCAGTTCTTC; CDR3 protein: CASSPLDYSIENEQFF
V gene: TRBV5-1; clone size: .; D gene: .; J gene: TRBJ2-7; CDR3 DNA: TGCGCCAGCAGCCCCACGGGGGGCGGCCTTAGCTCCTACGAGCAGTACTTC; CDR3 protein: CASSPTGGGLSSYEQYF
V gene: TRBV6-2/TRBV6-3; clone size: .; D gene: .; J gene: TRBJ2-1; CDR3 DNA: TGTGCCAGCAGTTACACAGGGCAGAATGAGCAGTTCTTC; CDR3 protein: CASSYTGQNEQFF
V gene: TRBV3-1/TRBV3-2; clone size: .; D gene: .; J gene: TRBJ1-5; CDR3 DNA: TGTGCCAGCAGCCAAGGGGACTTTAGGAATCAGCCCCAGCATTTT; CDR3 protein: CASSQGDFRNQPQHF
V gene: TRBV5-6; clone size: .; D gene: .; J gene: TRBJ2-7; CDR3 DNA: TGTGCCAGCAGCTTCCGGGACTCAACCTACGAGCAGTACTTC; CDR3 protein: CASSFRDSTYEQYF
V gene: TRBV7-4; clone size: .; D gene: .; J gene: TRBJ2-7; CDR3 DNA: TGTGCCAGCAGCTTTCCGACGAGGAAGTTC; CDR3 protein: CASSFPTRKF
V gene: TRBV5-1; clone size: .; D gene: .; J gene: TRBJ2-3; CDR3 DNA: TGCGCCAGCAGCTTGGAAGGGTTGGGGGGTGGCGCAGATACGCAGTATTTT; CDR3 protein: CASSLEGLGGGADTQYF